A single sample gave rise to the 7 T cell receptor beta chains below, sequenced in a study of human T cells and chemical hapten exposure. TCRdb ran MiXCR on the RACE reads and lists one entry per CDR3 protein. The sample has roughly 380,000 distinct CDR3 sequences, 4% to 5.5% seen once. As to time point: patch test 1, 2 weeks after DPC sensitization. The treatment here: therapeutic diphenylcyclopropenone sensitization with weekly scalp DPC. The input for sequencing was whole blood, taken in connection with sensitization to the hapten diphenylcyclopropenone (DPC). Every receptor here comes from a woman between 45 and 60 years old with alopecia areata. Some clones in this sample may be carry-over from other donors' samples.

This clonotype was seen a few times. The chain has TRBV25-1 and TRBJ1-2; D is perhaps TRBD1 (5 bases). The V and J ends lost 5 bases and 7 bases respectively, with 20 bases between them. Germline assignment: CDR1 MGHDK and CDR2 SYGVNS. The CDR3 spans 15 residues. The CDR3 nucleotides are TGTGCCAGCAGTCCAACCGGGTCGGGGCTCGTTGGCTACACCTTC. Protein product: CASSPTGSGLVGYTF.

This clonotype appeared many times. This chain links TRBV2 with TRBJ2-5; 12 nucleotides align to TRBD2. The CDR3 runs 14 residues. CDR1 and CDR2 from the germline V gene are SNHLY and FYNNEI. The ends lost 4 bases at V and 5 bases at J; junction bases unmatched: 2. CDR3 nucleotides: TGTGCCAGCAGTGTTGGACTAGCGGGGGAGACCCAGTACTTC. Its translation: CASSVGLAGETQYF. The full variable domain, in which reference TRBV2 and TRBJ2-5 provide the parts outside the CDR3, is EPEVTQTPSHQVTQMGQEVILRCVPISNHLYFYWYRQILGQKVEFLVSFYNNEISEKSEIFDDQFSVERPDGSNFTLKIRSTKLEDSAMYFCASSVGLAGETQYFGPGTRLLVL.

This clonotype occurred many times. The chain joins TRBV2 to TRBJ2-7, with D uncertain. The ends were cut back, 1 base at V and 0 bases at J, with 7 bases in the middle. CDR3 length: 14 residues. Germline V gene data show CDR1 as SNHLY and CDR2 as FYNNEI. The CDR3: CASSEDTFSYEQYF. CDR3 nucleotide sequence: TGTGCCAGCAGTGAAGACACCTTCTCCTACGAGCAGTACTTC.

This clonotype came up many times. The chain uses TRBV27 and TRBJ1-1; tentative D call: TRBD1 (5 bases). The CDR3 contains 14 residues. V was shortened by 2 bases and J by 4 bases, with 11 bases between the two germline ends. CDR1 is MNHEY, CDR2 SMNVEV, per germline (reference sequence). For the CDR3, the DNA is TGTGCCAGCAGTTTAATGAAGGGACTCACTGAAGCTTTCTTT. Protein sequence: CASSLMKGLTEAFF.

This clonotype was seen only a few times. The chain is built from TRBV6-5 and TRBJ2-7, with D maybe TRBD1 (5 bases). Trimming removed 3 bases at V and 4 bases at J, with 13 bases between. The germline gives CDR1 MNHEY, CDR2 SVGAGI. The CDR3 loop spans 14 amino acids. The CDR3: CASSYFGRAYEQYF. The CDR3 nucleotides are TGTGCCAGCAGTTATTTTGGCAGGGCTTACGAGCAGTACTTC.

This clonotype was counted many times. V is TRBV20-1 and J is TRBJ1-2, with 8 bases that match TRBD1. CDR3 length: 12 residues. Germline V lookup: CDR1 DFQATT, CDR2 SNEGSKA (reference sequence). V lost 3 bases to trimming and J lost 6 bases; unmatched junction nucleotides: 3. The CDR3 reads CSASPGGDGYTF. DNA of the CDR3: TGCAGTGCTAGTCCAGGGGGCGATGGCTACACCTTC.

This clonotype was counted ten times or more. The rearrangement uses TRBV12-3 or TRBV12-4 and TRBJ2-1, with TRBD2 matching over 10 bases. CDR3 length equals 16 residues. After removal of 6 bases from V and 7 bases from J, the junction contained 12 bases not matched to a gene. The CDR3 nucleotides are TGTGCCAGCAGGCATCCTCTAGCGGGAGTAGGGAATGAGCAGTTCTTC. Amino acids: CASRHPLAGVGNEQFF.